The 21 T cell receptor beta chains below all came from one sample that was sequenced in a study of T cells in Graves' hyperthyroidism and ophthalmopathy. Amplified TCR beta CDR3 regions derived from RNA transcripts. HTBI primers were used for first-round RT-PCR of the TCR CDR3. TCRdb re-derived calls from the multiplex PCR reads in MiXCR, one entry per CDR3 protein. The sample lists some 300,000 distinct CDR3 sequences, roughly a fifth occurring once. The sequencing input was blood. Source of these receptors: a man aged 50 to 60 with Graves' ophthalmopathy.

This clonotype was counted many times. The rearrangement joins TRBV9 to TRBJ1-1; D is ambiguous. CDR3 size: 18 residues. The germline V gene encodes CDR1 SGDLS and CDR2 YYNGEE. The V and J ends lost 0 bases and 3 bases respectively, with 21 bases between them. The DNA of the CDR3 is TGTGCCAGCAGCGTAGCAGATAGTGCAAAAACGACCGACACTGAAGCTTTCTTT. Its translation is CASSVADSAKTTDTEAFF.

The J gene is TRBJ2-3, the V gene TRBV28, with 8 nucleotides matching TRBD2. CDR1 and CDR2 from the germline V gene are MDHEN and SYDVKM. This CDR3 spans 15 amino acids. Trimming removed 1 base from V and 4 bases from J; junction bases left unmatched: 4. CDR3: CASSLFGREADTQYF. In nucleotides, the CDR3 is TGTGCCAGCAGTTTATTTGGGCGGGAGGCAGATACGCAGTATTTT.

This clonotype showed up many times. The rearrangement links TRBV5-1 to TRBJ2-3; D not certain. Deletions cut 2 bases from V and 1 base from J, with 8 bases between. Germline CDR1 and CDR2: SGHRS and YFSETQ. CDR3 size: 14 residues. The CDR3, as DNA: TGCGCCAGCAGCTTAGCGAGCCGCACAGATACGCAGTATTTT. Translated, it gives CASSLASRTDTQYF.

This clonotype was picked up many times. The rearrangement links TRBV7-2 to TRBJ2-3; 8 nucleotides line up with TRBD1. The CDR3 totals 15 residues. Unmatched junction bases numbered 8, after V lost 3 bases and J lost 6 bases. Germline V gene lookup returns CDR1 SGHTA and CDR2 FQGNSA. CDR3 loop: CASSLIPGGWDTQYF. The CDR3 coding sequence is TGTGCCAGCAGCTTGATTCCAGGGGGCTGGGATACGCAGTATTTT. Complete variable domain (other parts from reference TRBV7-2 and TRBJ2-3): GAGVSQSPSNKVTEKGKDVELRCDPISGHTALYWYRQSLGQGLEFLIYFQGNSAPDKSGLPSDRFSAERTGGSVSTLTIQRTQQEDSAVYLCASSLIPGGWDTQYFGPGTRLTVL.

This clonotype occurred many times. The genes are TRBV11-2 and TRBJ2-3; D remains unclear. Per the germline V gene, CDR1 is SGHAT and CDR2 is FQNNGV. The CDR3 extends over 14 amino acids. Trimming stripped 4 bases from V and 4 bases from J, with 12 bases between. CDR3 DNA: TGTGCCAGCAGCTCAACCCCCCGCGCAGATACGCAGTATTTT. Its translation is CASSSTPRADTQYF.

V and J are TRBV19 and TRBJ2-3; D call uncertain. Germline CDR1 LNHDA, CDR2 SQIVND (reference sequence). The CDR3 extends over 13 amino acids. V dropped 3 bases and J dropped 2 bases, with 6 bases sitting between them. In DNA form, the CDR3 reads TGTGCCAGTAGTATCTCCCTCACAGATACGCAGTATTTT. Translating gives CASSISLTDTQYF.

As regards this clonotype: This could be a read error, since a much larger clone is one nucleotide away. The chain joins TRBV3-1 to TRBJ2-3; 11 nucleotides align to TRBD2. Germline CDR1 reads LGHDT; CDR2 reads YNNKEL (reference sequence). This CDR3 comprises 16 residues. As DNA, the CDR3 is TGTACCAGCAGCCAACGAACTAGCGGGAGAACAGATACGCAGTATTTT. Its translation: CTSSQRTSGRTDTQYF.

DNA for the CDR3: TGTGCCAGCTCCCTCCTCTCCGGCTCCGAGCAGTACTTC. Translation gives CASSLLSGSEQYF. The chain couples TRBV12-3 or TRBV12-4 to TRBJ2-7; D gene unclear. The V end lost 8 bases, the J end lost 6 bases, and 17 bases lay between the germline ends. The CDR3 spans 13 residues.

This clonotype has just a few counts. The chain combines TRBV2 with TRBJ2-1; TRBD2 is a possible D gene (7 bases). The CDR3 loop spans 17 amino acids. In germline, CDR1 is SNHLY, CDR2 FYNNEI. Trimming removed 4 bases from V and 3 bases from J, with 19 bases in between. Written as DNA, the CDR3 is TGTGCCAGCAGTGGGGGGGGGCCTAGCGGAGGCTACAATGAGCAGTTCTTC. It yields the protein CASSGGGPSGGYNEQFF.

The CDR3 reads CASSLDQIGEDIQYF. The CDR3 DNA is TGTGCCAGCAGCTTAGACCAAATAGGCGAGGACATTCAGTACTTC. The V call is TRBV11-2, the J call TRBJ2-4; D remains ambiguous. This CDR3 is 15 amino acids long. V lost 0 bases, J lost 8 bases, and 14 bases lay in between. Germline CDR1 is SGHAT and CDR2 is FQNNGV.

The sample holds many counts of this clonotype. CDR3 DNA: TGCAGTGCTCAGTGGGGACAGGGGGCGAACGAGCAGTACTTC. Amino acids: CSAQWGQGANEQYF. V is TRBV20-1 and J is TRBJ2-7; TRBD1 aligns across 12 bases. J lost 5 bases, V lost 5 bases, and 7 bases had no gene match. Germline loops: CDR1 DFQATT, CDR2 SNEGSKA (reference sequence). This CDR3 comprises 14 residues.

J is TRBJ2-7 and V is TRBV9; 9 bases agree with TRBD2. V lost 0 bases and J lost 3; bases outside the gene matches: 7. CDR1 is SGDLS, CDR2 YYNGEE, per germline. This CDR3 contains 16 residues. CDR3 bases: TGTGCCAGCAGCGTAGGGGCTAGCGGGACCTACTACGAGCAGTACTTC. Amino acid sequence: CASSVGASGTYYEQYF.

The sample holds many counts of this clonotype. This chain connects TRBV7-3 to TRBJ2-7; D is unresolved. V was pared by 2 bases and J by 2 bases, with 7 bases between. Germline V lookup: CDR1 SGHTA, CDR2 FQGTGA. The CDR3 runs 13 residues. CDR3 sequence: CASSLGVPYEQYF. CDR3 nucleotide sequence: TGTGCCAGCAGCTTAGGCGTTCCCTACGAGCAGTACTTC.

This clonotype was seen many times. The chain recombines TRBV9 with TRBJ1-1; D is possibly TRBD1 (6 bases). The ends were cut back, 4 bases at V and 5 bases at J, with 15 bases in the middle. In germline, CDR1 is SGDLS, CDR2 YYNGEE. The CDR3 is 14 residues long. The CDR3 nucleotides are TGTGCCAGCAGCACAGGCGGGGGCTGGACTGAAGCTTTCTTT. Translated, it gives CASSTGGGWTEAFF.

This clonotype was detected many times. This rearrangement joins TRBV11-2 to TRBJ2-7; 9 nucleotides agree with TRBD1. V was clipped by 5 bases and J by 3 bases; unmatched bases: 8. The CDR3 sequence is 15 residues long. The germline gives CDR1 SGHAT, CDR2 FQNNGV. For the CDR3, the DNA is TGTGCCAGCAGCCTCCGTGCGACAGGGGGCTACGAGCAGTACTTC. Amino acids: CASSLRATGGYEQYF.

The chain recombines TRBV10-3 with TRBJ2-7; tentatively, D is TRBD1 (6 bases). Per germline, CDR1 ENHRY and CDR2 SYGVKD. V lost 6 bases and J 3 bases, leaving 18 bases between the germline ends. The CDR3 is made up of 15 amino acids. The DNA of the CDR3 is TGTGCCATCAGGGGTCAGGGGATTTTGGGCTACGAGCAGTACTTC. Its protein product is CAIRGQGILGYEQYF.

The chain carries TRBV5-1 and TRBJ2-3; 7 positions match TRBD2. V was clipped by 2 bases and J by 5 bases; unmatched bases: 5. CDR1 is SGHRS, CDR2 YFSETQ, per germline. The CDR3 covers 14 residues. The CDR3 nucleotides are TGCGCCAGCAGCTTCCGCGGGAGTGTAGATACGCAGTATTTT. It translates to CASSFRGSVDTQYF.

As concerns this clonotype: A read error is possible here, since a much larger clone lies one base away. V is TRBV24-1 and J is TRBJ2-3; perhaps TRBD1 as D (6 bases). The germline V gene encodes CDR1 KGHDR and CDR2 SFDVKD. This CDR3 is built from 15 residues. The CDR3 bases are TGTGCCACCAATGATTTGAGGCAGGGGCCAGATACGCAGTATTTT. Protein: CATNDLRQGPDTQYF.

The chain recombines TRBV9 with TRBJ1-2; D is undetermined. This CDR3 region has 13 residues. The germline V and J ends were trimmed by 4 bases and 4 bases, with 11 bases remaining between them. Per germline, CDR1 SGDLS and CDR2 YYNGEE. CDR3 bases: TGTGCCAGCAGCCCCCCTTCCGGCTATGGCTACACCTTC. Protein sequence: CASSPPSGYGYTF. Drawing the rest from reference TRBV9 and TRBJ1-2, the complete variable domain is DSGVTQTPKHLITATGQRVTLRCSPRSGDLSVYWYQQSLDQGLQFLIQYYNGEERAKGNILERFSAQQFPDLHSELNLSSLELGDSALYFCASSPPSGYGYTFGSGTRLTVV.

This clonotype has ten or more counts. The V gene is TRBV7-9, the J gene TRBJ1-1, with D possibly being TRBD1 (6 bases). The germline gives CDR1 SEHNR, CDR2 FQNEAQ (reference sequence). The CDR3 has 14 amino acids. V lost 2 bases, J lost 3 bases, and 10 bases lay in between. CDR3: CASSLRGADTEAFF. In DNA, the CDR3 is TGTGCCAGCAGCTTAAGGGGGGCGGACACTGAAGCTTTCTTT.

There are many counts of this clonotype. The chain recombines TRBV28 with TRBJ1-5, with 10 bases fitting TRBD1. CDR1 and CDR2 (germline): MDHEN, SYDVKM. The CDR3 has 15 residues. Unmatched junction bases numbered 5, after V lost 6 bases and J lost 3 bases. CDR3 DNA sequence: TGTGCCAGCAGCCGGGACAGGGGATACAATCAGCCCCAGCATTTT. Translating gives CASSRDRGYNQPQHF. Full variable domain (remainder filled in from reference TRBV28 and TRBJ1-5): DVKVTQSSRYLVKRTGEKVFLECVQDMDHENMFWYRQDPGLGLRLIYFSYDVKMKEKGDIPEGYSVSREKKERFSLILESASTNQTSMYLCASSRDRGYNQPQHFGDGTRLSIL.